This entry lists 7 T cell receptor beta chains sequenced from one sample in a study of ipilimumab plus nivolumab after autologous stem cell transplantation. Only in-frame clones appear in the TCRdb table, and some are missing; sequencing was by immunoSEQ multiplex PCR. This table holds 15,000 to 20,000 clones, roughly 80% found once. The sequenced sample was PBMCs, obtained in a trial of ipilimumab plus nivolumab as post-transplant consolidation. These receptors were collected from a male donor with diffuse large B-cell lymphoma.

This CDR3 is CASAAPTDGDYEQYF. In DNA form, the CDR3 reads TGTGCCAGCGCCGCGCCTACGGACGGGGACTACGAGCAGTACTTC. This chain connects TRBV25-1 to TRBJ2-7, with D maybe TRBD2 (5 bases). CDR3 length: 15 amino acids. Germline V gene sequence: CDR1 MGHDK, CDR2 SYGVNS. Trimming cost V 8 bases and J 3 bases, with 20 bases left between them.

This clone was seen once. This chain uses TRBV18 with TRBJ1-1, with 7 bases lining up with TRBD1. V lost 5 bases to trimming and J lost 6 bases; unmatched junction nucleotides: 6. CDR1 is KGHSH, CDR2 LQKENI, per germline. CDR3 size: 13 residues. The CDR3 sequence is CASSSAGTAEAFF. The CDR3 coding sequence is TGTGCCAGCTCATCAGCCGGGACAGCTGAAGCTTTCTTT. Together with reference TRBV18 and TRBJ1-1, the CDR3 gives the full variable domain: NAGVMQNPRHLVRRRGQEARLRCSPMKGHSHVYWYRQLPEEGLKFMVYLQKENIIDESGMPKERFSAEFPKEGPSILRIQQVVRGDSAAYFCASSSAGTAEAFFGQGTRLTVV.

This rearrangement joins TRBV29-1 to TRBJ2-7; 7 bases line up with TRBD1. With V trimmed by 7 bases and J by 4 bases, 4 bases remained unmatched. CDR3 length equals 11 residues. Germline V gene data show CDR1 as SQVTM and CDR2 as ANQGSEA. In nucleotides, the CDR3 is TGCAGCGGGGGGACAGTGTACGAGCAGTACTTC. It specifies CSGGTVYEQYF.

The rearrangement uses TRBV2 and TRBJ2-3; 8 bases agree with TRBD2. Per the germline V gene, CDR1 is SNHLY and CDR2 is FYNNEI. With 0 bases clipped from V and 1 base from J, the junction kept 0 bases outside the gene matches. The CDR3 runs 15 residues. The DNA of the CDR3 is TGTGCCAGCAGTGAAGCGCGGGGGGGCACAGATACGCAGTATTTT. Translating it yields CASSEARGGTDTQYF.

This sequence joins TRBV7-2 and TRBJ1-2, with 8 nucleotides matching TRBD1. The CDR3 spans 14 residues. The J segment lost 4 bases and the V segment lost 6 bases, leaving 7 bases of the junction unmatched. Germline assignment: CDR1 SGHTA and CDR2 FQGNSA. The CDR3 nucleotides are TGTGCCAGCAGGCAGACAGGGGTGGGCTATGGCTACACCTTC. Protein product: CASRQTGVGYGYTF.

The genes are TRBV6-9 and TRBJ1-5, with a tentative D call TRBD1 (5 bases). Germline V lookup: CDR1 MNHGY, CDR2 SVAAGI. This CDR3 contains 11 residues. V gave up 6 bases and J gave up 14 bases, with 14 bases separating them. The CDR3 loop reads CASRQMATEHF. CDR3 DNA sequence: TGTGCCAGCAGACAAATGGCGACAGAGCATTTT.

This chain uses TRBV11-2 with TRBJ1-1; TRBD1 matches at 10 bases. Per germline, CDR1 SGHAT and CDR2 FQNNGV. V lost 4 bases to trimming and J lost 4 bases; unmatched junction nucleotides: 6. The CDR3 has 15 residues. DNA of the CDR3: TGTGCCAGCAGCTCGGGGACAGGGGAGTTCACTGAAGCTTTCTTT. This translates into CASSSGTGEFTEAFF.